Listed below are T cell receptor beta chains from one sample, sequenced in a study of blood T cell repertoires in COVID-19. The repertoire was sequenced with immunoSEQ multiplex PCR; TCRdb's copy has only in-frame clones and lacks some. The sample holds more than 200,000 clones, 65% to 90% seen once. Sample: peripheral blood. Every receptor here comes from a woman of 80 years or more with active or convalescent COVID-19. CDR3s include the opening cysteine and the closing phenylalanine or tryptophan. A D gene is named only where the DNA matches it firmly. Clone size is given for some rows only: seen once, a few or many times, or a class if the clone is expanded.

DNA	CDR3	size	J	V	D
TGTGCCAGCAGTGAAAGGCGGGGTTCTGGAAACACCATATATTTT	CASSERRGSGNTIYF	NA	TRBJ1-3	TRBV6-1	NA
TGTGCCAGCAGTTTGGGGTTTTTGGGAGGGGATAATTCACCCCTCCACTTT	CASSLGFLGGDNSPLHF	few	TRBJ1-6	TRBV27	NA
TGTGCCAGCAGTTTACTCGGCCAGGAAACAGGATTCTATGGCTACACCTTC	CASSLLGQETGFYGYTF	once	TRBJ1-2	TRBV28	NA
TGTGCCAGCAGCCTCTTAGGGGGCTCGGGCTACACCTTC	CASSLLGGSGYTF	NA	TRBJ1-2	TRBV6-6	TRBD1
TGTGCTAGTGGTTTGTCAGGGAACTATGGCTACACCTTC	CASGLSGNYGYTF	once	TRBJ1-2	TRBV12-5	NA
TGTGCCAGCTCACCATCTGCAGGAAATCAGCCCCAGCATTTT	CASSPSAGNQPQHF	NA	TRBJ1-5	TRBV18	NA
TGTGCCAGCAGTTCGGCAGGACTTAGCAATCAGCCCCAGCATTTT	CASSSAGLSNQPQHF	NA	TRBJ1-5	TRBV28	NA
TGTGCCATCAGTTCTGGGACAGACTATGGCTACACCTTC	CAISSGTDYGYTF	once	TRBJ1-2	TRBV10-3	TRBD1
TGTGCCAGCTCACCACCAAGATCAGGGTCGCGCACTGAAGCTTTCTTT	CASSPPRSGSRTEAFF	NA	TRBJ1-1	TRBV18	NA
TGTGCCAGCACCCCGTCAGGACAAAATCAGCCCCAGCATTTT	CASTPSGQNQPQHF	NA	TRBJ1-5	TRBV28	NA
TGTGCCTGGAGACCCCTCAGGAGGGATAATTCACCCCTCCACTTT	CAWRPLRRDNSPLHF	NA	TRBJ1-6	TRBV30	NA
TGCAGTGCAAGGAGTGGAAACACCATATATTTT	CSARSGNTIYF	NA	TRBJ1-3	TRBV20-1	NA
TGTGCCAGCAGTTTAGCCAGGTATGAAGCTTTCTTT	CASSLARYEAFF	NA	TRBJ1-1	TRBV12-3/TRBV12-4	NA
TGTGCCAGCAGGGAGGGCTACTCCTACGAGCAGTACTTC	CASREGYSYEQYF	NA	TRBJ2-7	TRBV28	NA
TGTGCCAGTAGGACGACAGGGAGCAATCAGCCCCAGCATTTT	CASRTTGSNQPQHF	NA	TRBJ1-5	TRBV19	TRBD1
TGCAGCGTCGGACTAGCTGTGAGCACAGATACGCAGTATTTT	CSVGLAVSTDTQYF	NA	TRBJ2-3	TRBV29-1	TRBD2
TGTGCCAGCTCAGCCAAGGAGGGAGAGCAGTTCTTC	CASSAKEGEQFF	once	TRBJ2-1	TRBV18	NA
TGTGCCACCAGTGAGACAGCTGGGGCCAACGTCCTGACTTTC	CATSETAGANVLTF	NA	TRBJ2-6	TRBV24-1	NA
TGTGCCAGCAGCTTTTCTAGTAGGGGAGCTTTCTTT	CASSFSSRGAFF	NA	TRBJ1-1	TRBV5-6	NA
TGTGCCTCCGAACGACAGGCGAACACCGGGGAGCTGTTTTTT	CASERQANTGELFF	NA	TRBJ2-2	TRBV30	NA
TGTGCCAGCAGCCCTAGTGTTATGAACGAGCAGTACTTC	CASSPSVMNEQYF	NA	TRBJ2-7	TRBV3-1/TRBV3-2	NA
TGTGCCAGTAGTAGTTCGGGGAGGAATCAGCCCCAGCATTTT	CASSSSGRNQPQHF	NA	TRBJ1-5	TRBV19	NA
TGTGCCAGCAGCCAAGACAGGAATGAGCAGTTCTTC	CASSQDRNEQFF	NA	TRBJ2-1	TRBV4-2	NA
TGCGCCAGCAGCCCAACAGGGCAAGAGACCCAGTACTTC	CASSPTGQETQYF	NA	TRBJ2-5	TRBV5-1	NA
TGTGCCAGCAGTTACACACGGACAGGGAGGGGAACTGAAGCTTTCTTT	CASSYTRTGRGTEAFF	NA	TRBJ1-1	TRBV6-6	TRBD1
TGCAGCGTTCCGAGGTCCGCGGCTAGCGGGAGTACAGATACGCAGTATTTT	CSVPRSAASGSTDTQYF	NA	TRBJ2-3	TRBV29-1	TRBD2
TGTGCCAGCGTAGGGGTTTTAAACGAGCAGTACTTC	CASVGVLNEQYF	NA	TRBJ2-7	TRBV28	NA
TGTGCCAGCAGTTTACAGGGGTCGGTAAACACTGAAGCTTTCTTT	CASSLQGSVNTEAFF	NA	TRBJ1-1	TRBV27	NA
TGTGCCAGCAGCGATTACGGAGTGGGTGAAGCTTTCTTT	CASSDYGVGEAFF	NA	TRBJ1-1	TRBV9	NA
TGTGCCAGCAGCAACTTGGACAGTGCCTCAGGCTACACCTTC	CASSNLDSASGYTF	NA	TRBJ1-2	TRBV6-5	NA
TGTGCCAGTAGTACTAATGCCCGGCAGGGGAAGACTGAAGCTTTCTTT	CASSTNARQGKTEAFF	NA	TRBJ1-1	TRBV19	NA
TGTGCCAGCAGTCTGCGACAGTACAATGAGCAGTTCTTC	CASSLRQYNEQFF	NA	TRBJ2-1	TRBV2	NA
TGTGCCAGCAGCCGGACGACAGTGTCCAATGAGCAGTTCTTC	CASSRTTVSNEQFF	NA	TRBJ2-1	TRBV3-1/TRBV3-2	NA
TGTGCCAGCAGCCAAGCGGGAGTCTCGAACTATGGCTACACCTTC	CASSQAGVSNYGYTF	NA	TRBJ1-2	TRBV3-1/TRBV3-2	NA
TGTGCCAGCAGCTTGGCCCCCCGGGGGGATAGGAATGAGCAGTTCTTC	CASSLAPRGDRNEQFF	NA	TRBJ2-1	TRBV5-5	TRBD2
TGTGCCAGCAGATTAGCGGGAGGGCCTTTTTACGAGCAGTACTTC	CASRLAGGPFYEQYF	NA	TRBJ2-7	TRBV2	TRBD2
TGTGCCAGCAGCTTGTTCGAGCAGCGGGCCCAAGATCAGTTCTTC	CASSLFEQRAQDQFF	NA	TRBJ2-1	TRBV7-8	NA
TGCGCCAGCAGCTTGGGGACAGGGGTGAGGGAGCAGTACTTC	CASSLGTGVREQYF	few	TRBJ2-7	TRBV5-1	TRBD1
TGTGCCAGCAGAAAAAGGAGCGGGAGTGAAGATACGCAGTATTTT	CASRKRSGSEDTQYF	NA	TRBJ2-3	TRBV11-1	TRBD2
TGTGCCAGCAGCTCCCTTAGCGGCTATAGCTCCTACAATGAGCAGTTCTTC	CASSSLSGYSSYNEQFF	NA	TRBJ2-1	TRBV11-2	NA
TGCGCCAGCAGCGTTACGGGAGGGTTCAATCAGCCCCAGCATTTT	CASSVTGGFNQPQHF	NA	TRBJ1-5	TRBV5-1	NA
TGTGCCAGCAGCCAAGATAGCCTGAACACCGGGGAGCTGTTTTTT	CASSQDSLNTGELFF	few	TRBJ2-2	TRBV3-1/TRBV3-2	NA
TGTGCCAGCAGCCCAGGGGGAAATCAGCCCCAGCATTTT	CASSPGGNQPQHF	NA	TRBJ1-5	TRBV7-2	TRBD1
TGTGCCAGCAGCTCTAGCGGGGGGCCTCAAGAGACCCAGTACTTC	CASSSSGGPQETQYF	NA	TRBJ2-5	TRBV7-7	TRBD2
TGTGCCAGCAGCCAAGGCCTAGTGGGGCCAAATTCACCCCTCCACTTT	CASSQGLVGPNSPLHF	NA	TRBJ1-6	TRBV3-1/TRBV3-2	NA
TGTGCCAGTAGACCTGGGACTAGCGGGGGGTTCTACAATGAGCAGTTCTTC	CASRPGTSGGFYNEQFF	few	TRBJ2-1	TRBV19	TRBD2
TGTGCCAGCAGCCAAGTACTAGCGGGAGGAGATGACATTCAGTACTTC	CASSQVLAGGDDIQYF	NA	TRBJ2-4	TRBV3-1/TRBV3-2	TRBD2
TGCAGCGTTGCAAGGGGTACAACTAATGAAAAACTGTTTTTT	CSVARGTTNEKLFF	NA	TRBJ1-4	TRBV29-1	NA
TGTGCCAGCAGCTTAGACAGGGAGAACTATGGCTACACCTTC	CASSLDRENYGYTF	few	TRBJ1-2	TRBV5-4	TRBD1
TGTGCCAGCTCACCCACAGGTGGGGGGTCCGGAGGCTACACCTTC	CASSPTGGGSGGYTF	NA	TRBJ1-2	TRBV18	NA
TGTGCCAGCAGCACAAACAGATTCCCGAACACTGAAGCTTTCTTT	CASSTNRFPNTEAFF	NA	TRBJ1-1	TRBV5-6	NA
TGTGCCAGCAGTGGGCCGGGGGGGCAAAGGGAAAAACTGTTTTTT	CASSGPGGQREKLFF	NA	TRBJ1-4	TRBV2	NA
TGTGCCAGCAGCCAACCGGGACTAGCGGGAGCGCCGCAGTACTTC	CASSQPGLAGAPQYF	NA	TRBJ2-7	TRBV5-4	TRBD2
TGTGCCAGCAAACGGGGGGGCCAAGAGACCCAGTACTTC	CASKRGGQETQYF	NA	TRBJ2-5	TRBV7-9	TRBD2
TGTGCCAGCAGCTTATCTAGCGGGAGGGTGGAGTACTTC	CASSLSSGRVEYF	few	TRBJ2-7	TRBV7-2	TRBD2